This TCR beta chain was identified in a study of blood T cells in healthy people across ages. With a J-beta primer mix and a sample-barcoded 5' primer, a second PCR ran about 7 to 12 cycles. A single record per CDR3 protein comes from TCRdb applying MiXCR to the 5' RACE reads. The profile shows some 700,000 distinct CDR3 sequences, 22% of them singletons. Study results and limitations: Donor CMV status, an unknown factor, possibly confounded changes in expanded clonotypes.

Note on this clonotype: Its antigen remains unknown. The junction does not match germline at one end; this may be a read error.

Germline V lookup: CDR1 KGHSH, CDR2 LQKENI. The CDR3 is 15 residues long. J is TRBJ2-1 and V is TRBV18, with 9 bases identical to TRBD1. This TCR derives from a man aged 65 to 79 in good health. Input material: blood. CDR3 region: CASSSQGATYNERFF. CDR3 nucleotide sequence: TGTGCCAGCTCATCACAGGGGGCCACCTACAATGAGCGGTTCTTC.